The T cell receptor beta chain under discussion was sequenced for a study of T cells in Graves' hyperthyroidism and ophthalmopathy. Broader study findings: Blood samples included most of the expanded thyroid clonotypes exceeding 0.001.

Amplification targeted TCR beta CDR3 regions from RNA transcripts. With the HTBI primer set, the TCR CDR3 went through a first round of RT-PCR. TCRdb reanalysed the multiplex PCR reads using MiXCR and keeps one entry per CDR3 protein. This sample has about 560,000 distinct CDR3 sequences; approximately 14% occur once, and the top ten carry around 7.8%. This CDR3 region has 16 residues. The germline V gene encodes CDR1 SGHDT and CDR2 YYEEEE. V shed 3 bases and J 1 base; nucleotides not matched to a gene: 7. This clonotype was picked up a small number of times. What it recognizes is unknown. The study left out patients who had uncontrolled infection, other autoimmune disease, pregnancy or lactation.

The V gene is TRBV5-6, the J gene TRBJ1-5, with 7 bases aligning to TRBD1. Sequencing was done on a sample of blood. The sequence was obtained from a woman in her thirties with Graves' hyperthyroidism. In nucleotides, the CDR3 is TGTGCCAGCAGCTGGGGGACAGCTATCAGCAATCAGCCCCAGCATTTT. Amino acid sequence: CASSWGTAISNQPQHF. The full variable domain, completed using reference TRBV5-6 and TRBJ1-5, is DAGVTQSPTHLIKTRGQQVTLRCSPKSGHDTVSWYQQALGQGPQFIFQYYEEEERQRGNFPDRFSGHQFPNYSSELNVNALLLGDSALYLCASSWGTAISNQPQHFGDGTRLSIL.